A single sample is the source of the 16 T cell receptor beta chains below, sequenced in a study of blood T cell repertoires in COVID-19. Profiled with immunoSEQ multiplex PCR; TCRdb holds only in-frame clones, not every one. The sample consists of 150,000 to 200,000 clones, 83% of them appearing once. Sequencing was carried out using PBMCs or T cells enriched from blood (not recorded which). Every receptor here comes from a woman between 50 and 59 years old who had recovered from COVID-19.

The chain carries TRBV6-5 and TRBJ1-1, with D unclear. The length of the CDR3 is 14 residues. The V gene lost 2 bases and the J gene lost 1 base, with 8 bases spanning the gap. Per germline, CDR1 MNHEY and CDR2 SVGAGI. CDR3 sequence (DNA): TGTGCCAGCAGTTACCTCGGTGGGAACACTGAAGCTTTCTTT. As protein: CASSYLGGNTEAFF.

This chain uses TRBV29-1 with TRBJ1-6, with D tentatively TRBD1 (5 bases). The length of the CDR3 is 14 residues. Trimming pared 3 bases from V and 10 bases from J, leaving 16 bases between. Germline CDR1 is SQVTM and CDR2 is ANQGSEA. DNA of the CDR3: TGCAGCGTTGAGGGGGGACCAGACGGGTCACCCCTCCACTTT. This codes for CSVEGGPDGSPLHF. Full variable domain (remainder filled in from reference TRBV29-1 and TRBJ1-6): SAVISQKPSRDICQRGTSLTIQCQVDSQVTMMFWYRQQPGQSLTLIATANQGSEATYESGFVIDKFPISRPNLTFSTLTVSNMSPEDSSIYLCSVEGGPDGSPLHFGNGTRLTVT.

This clone was seen more than once but under ten times. The J gene is TRBJ2-2, the V gene TRBV2, with 7 bases that match TRBD1. Germline CDR1 reads SNHLY; CDR2 reads FYNNEI. J gave up 2 bases and V 11 bases, and 5 bases lay outside the gene matches. The CDR3 consists of 13 residues. The CDR3 reads CAGQDQNTGELFF. The CDR3 coding sequence is TGTGCCGGACAGGACCAAAACACCGGGGAGCTGTTTTTT. The full variable domain, in which reference TRBV2 and TRBJ2-2 provide the parts outside the CDR3, is EPEVTQTPSHQVTQMGQEVILRCVPISNHLYFYWYRQILGQKVEFLVSFYNNEISEKSEIFDDQFSVERPDGSNFTLKIRSTKLEDSAMYFCAGQDQNTGELFFGEGSRLTVL.

J is TRBJ1-6 and V is TRBV19; 9 bases line up with TRBD1. The CDR3 has 15 amino acids. V dropped 3 bases and J dropped 7; count of bases not matched to a gene: 4. The germline V gene has CDR1 LNHDA and CDR2 SQIVND (reference sequence). The CDR3 nucleotides are TGTGCCAGTAGTATCTGGGGACAGGGAAATTCACCCCTCCACTTT. As protein: CASSIWGQGNSPLHF.

Here the CDR3 reads CASSQGGTEAFF. The CDR3 bases are TGTGCCAGCAGCCAGGGAGGCACTGAAGCTTTCTTT. The chain couples TRBV14 to TRBJ1-1; D gene uncertain. Germline V lookup: CDR1 SGHDN, CDR2 FVKESK. Trimming left V 3 bases short and J 4 bases short, with 6 bases between. The CDR3 is 12 residues long.

This rearrangement joins TRBV7-2 to TRBJ2-3; 8 bases align to TRBD2. Germline CDR1 is SGHTA and CDR2 is FQGNSA. V dropped 6 bases and J dropped 5; count of bases not matched to a gene: 10. The CDR3 runs to 15 residues. CDR3 DNA: TGTGCCAGCAGTACCACGGGGGGGCCTAGAGATACGCAGTATTTT. This codes for CASSTTGGPRDTQYF.

V is TRBV27 and J is TRBJ2-7; the match to TRBD1 covers 10 bases. V dropped 4 bases and J dropped 7; count of bases not matched to a gene: 4. This CDR3 has 13 amino acids. Germline V gene sequence: CDR1 MNHEY, CDR2 SMNVEV (reference sequence). CDR3 sequence reads: CASSSRDRGEQYV. In DNA form, the CDR3 reads TGTGCCAGCAGTTCCCGGGACAGGGGTGAGCAGTACGTC.

The CDR3 sequence: CASSPKGQVPAGANVLTF. In DNA, the CDR3 is TGTGCCAGCTCGCCCAAAGGACAGGTCCCAGCCGGGGCCAACGTCCTGACTTTC. V is TRBV18 and J is TRBJ2-6, with 7 bases aligning to TRBD1. This CDR3 is built from 18 residues. Germline assignment: CDR1 KGHSH and CDR2 LQKENI. The ends lost 6 bases at V and 4 bases at J; junction bases unmatched: 15.

The V and J genes are TRBV4-1 and TRBJ1-5; no clear D gene. Germline lookup yields CDR1 MGHRA and CDR2 YSYEKL. This CDR3 has 15 amino acids. Trimming stripped 0 bases from V and 6 bases from J, with 12 bases between. For the CDR3, the DNA is TGCGCCAGCAGCCAAGATCCGAGTTCCGGTCAGCCCCAGCATTTT. It is translated as CASSQDPSSGQPQHF.

The chain employs TRBV7-2 and TRBJ2-1, with no clear D. Trimming took 0 bases from V and 0 from J, leaving 6 bases between them. The CDR3 is made up of 15 amino acids. Germline loops: CDR1 SGHTA, CDR2 FQGNSA. CDR3 sequence reads: CASSLAVASYNEQFF. As DNA, the CDR3 is TGTGCCAGCAGCTTAGCGGTAGCCTCCTACAATGAGCAGTTCTTC.

The rearrangement joins TRBV7-9 to TRBJ2-5, with TRBD2 matching 10 bases. Germline loops: CDR1 SEHNR, CDR2 FQNEAQ (reference sequence). V dropped 4 bases and J dropped 3; count of bases not matched to a gene: 2. CDR3 length: 14 residues. For the CDR3, the DNA is TGTGCCAGCAGCTCCCTAGCGGGGGAAGAGACCCAGTACTTC. Amino acid sequence: CASSSLAGEETQYF.

The CDR3 is CASSRPTGGFNYGYTF. The CDR3 DNA sequence: TGTGCCAGCAGCAGACCAACAGGGGGATTTAACTATGGCTACACCTTC. The chain uses TRBV5-4 and TRBJ1-2; TRBD1 agrees at 8 bases. CDR3 size: 16 residues. J was trimmed by 1 base and V by 4 bases; bases with no gene match: 9. The germline gives CDR1 SGHNT, CDR2 YYREEE (reference sequence).

The chain links TRBV4-1 to TRBJ1-1; possible D gene TRBD1, 6 bases. V lost 3 bases and J lost 1, with 15 bases in between. The CDR3 loop spans 16 amino acids. The germline CDR1 and CDR2 sequences are MGHRA and YSYEKL. CDR3 bases: TGCGCCAGCAGCCACCTTCCCCAGACAGGGAACACTGAAGCTTTCTTT. Amino acid sequence: CASSHLPQTGNTEAFF.

V gene TRBV11-2 combines with J gene TRBJ2-5; 11 positions agree with TRBD2. This CDR3 has 14 residues. Germline CDR1 reads SGHAT; CDR2 reads FQNNGV. V was clipped by 4 bases and J by 5 bases; unmatched bases: 3. The CDR3 DNA reads as TGTGCCAGCAGCTCCCGGACTAGCGGGGAGACCCAGTACTTC. This translates into CASSSRTSGETQYF.

V gene TRBV6-1 combines with J gene TRBJ2-1; maybe TRBD2 (5 bases). V was clipped by 3 bases and J by 15 bases, with 18 bases between them. Germline lookup yields CDR1 MNHNS and CDR2 SASEGT. The CDR3 length is 13 residues. The CDR3 reads CASSEIRIANPFF. The CDR3 DNA is TGTGCCAGCAGTGAGATACGGATAGCGAATCCGTTCTTC.

V and J are TRBV7-2 and TRBJ2-2; possibly TRBD1 for D (6 bases). This CDR3 spans 16 amino acids. CDR1 and CDR2 from the germline V gene are SGHTA and FQGNSA. V lost 8 bases and J lost 2, with 18 bases in between. CDR3 coding DNA: TGTGCCAGCCCGCCAGGGGCCGCTCTTAACACCGGGGAGCTGTTTTTT. This gives the protein CASPPGAALNTGELFF.